The 24 T cell receptor beta chains listed next were all sequenced from one sample in a study of blood T cell repertoires in COVID-19. Only in-frame clones appear in the TCRdb table, and some are missing; sequencing was by immunoSEQ multiplex PCR. Of tens of thousands of clones listed, 80% to 90% are singletons. Sequenced: peripheral blood. These receptors came from a man in his 70s with active COVID-19.

This clone was detected only once. This chain uses TRBV11-3 with TRBJ2-2; 11 positions match TRBD2. This CDR3 spans 17 amino acids. V lost 4 bases and J lost 7; bases outside the gene matches: 11. From germline, CDR1 is SGHNT and CDR2 YENEEA. The CDR3 DNA reads TGTGCCAGCAGCTCTCCAGTTAGCGGGGGGGCGGGCGGGGAGCTGTTTTTT. Its translation is CASSSPVSGGAGGELFF.

The genes are TRBV18 and TRBJ2-4; the D is unclear. CDR3 size: 16 residues. Per germline, CDR1 KGHSH and CDR2 LQKENI. With 2 bases removed from V and 0 bases from J, the gap between germline ends came to 11 bases. Here the CDR3 DNA reads TGTGCCAGCTCACCAGGGCTGGTGGTAGCCAAAAACATTCAGTACTTC. Its translation is CASSPGLVVAKNIQYF.

This chain joins TRBV7-2 and TRBJ1-4; unclear D gene. This CDR3 contains 12 residues. Germline V CDR1 and CDR2: SGHTA, FQGNSA. The V and J ends lost 5 bases and 8 bases respectively, with 9 bases between them. This CDR3 reads CASSPGREKLFF. Written as DNA, the CDR3 is TGTGCCAGCAGCCCCGGCAGGGAAAAACTGTTTTTT.

Notes on this clone: One end of the junction is discordant with germline, which a read error may explain. J is TRBJ2-3 and V is TRBV7-7; 7 nucleotides line up with TRBD1. Germline V CDR1 and CDR2: SSHAT, FNYEAQ (reference sequence). The CDR3 loop spans 15 amino acids. CDR3 loop: CASSLGQASTDTQYF. The CDR3 DNA reads TGTGCTAGCAGCTTAGGACAGGCTAGCACAGATACGCAGTATTTT.

The chain carries TRBV13 and TRBJ2-7; perhaps TRBD2 as D (5 bases). Germline V gene data show CDR1 as PRHDT and CDR2 as FYEKMQ (reference sequence). V was shortened by 2 bases and J by 1 base, with 12 bases between the two germline ends. The CDR3 extends over 15 amino acids. The CDR3 DNA reads TGTGCCAGCAGCTTAACATCAGAGGGATCCTACGAGCAGTACTTC. Translation: CASSLTSEGSYEQYF.

This clone was counted only a few times. The chain combines TRBV2 with TRBJ2-3, with 10 bases fitting TRBD2. The CDR3 is 15 residues long. J gave up 1 base and V 6 bases, and 4 bases lay outside the gene matches. Germline CDR1 and CDR2: SNHLY and FYNNEI. The CDR3: CASRTGTSGTDTQYF. The CDR3, as DNA: TGTGCCAGCAGGACCGGGACTAGCGGCACAGATACGCAGTATTTT.

The chain uses TRBV7-2 and TRBJ1-2, with TRBD1 matching 8 bases. There are 12 residues in the CDR3. Losses at the gene ends were 5 bases for V and 7 bases for J; bases not matched to a gene: 3. Germline V CDR1 and CDR2: SGHTA, FQGNSA. The CDR3 DNA sequence: TGTGCCAGCAGCAGGACAGGGACTGGCTACACCTTC. Residues: CASSRTGTGYTF.

This chain links TRBV3-1 (or the pseudogene TRBV3-2) with TRBJ2-2, with 10 bases matching TRBD2. This CDR3 is built from 17 residues. The germline gives CDR1 LGHDT, CDR2 YNNKEL (reference sequence). V gave up 1 base and J gave up 4 bases; unmatched junction bases: 6. CDR3 protein: CASSQVELAGVTGELFF. CDR3 nucleotide sequence: TGTGCCAGCAGCCAAGTGGAGCTAGCGGGGGTCACCGGGGAGCTGTTTTTT.

This chain joins TRBV7-9 and TRBJ2-1; the D gene is possibly TRBD2 (6 bases). The CDR3 totals 16 residues. Germline V gene lookup returns CDR1 SEHNR and CDR2 FQNEAQ (reference sequence). Trimming removed 2 bases from V and 2 bases from J, with 13 bases in between. CDR3 loop: CASSLSAGRAYNEQFF. The CDR3 bases are TGTGCCAGCAGCTTATCAGCGGGCAGGGCCTACAATGAGCAGTTCTTC.

This clone was seen only once. This chain joins TRBV18 and TRBJ1-4; 9 bases fit TRBD1. CDR3 size: 14 residues. The junction had 1 base not matched to a gene; V was cut back by 3 bases and J by 5 bases. CDR1 is KGHSH and CDR2 is LQKENI in the germline V gene. Here the CDR3 reads CASSPGTGNEKLFF. Written as DNA, the CDR3 is TGTGCCAGCTCACCTGGGACAGGGAATGAAAAACTGTTTTTT.

This clone appeared a single time. This sequence joins TRBV3-1 (or the pseudogene TRBV3-2) and TRBJ2-7; 7 positions agree with TRBD1. CDR3 length: 15 amino acids. CDR1 is LGHDT, CDR2 YNNKEL, per germline (reference sequence). The junction had 7 bases not matched to a gene; V was cut back by 0 bases and J by 5 bases. The CDR3 here is CASSQDGQGDDEQYF. The CDR3 DNA sequence: TGTGCCAGCAGCCAAGATGGCCAGGGGGACGACGAGCAGTACTTC.

The V and J genes are TRBV18 and TRBJ2-2, with D tentatively TRBD1 (5 bases). Trimming stripped 1 base from V and 7 bases from J, with 13 bases between. Germline V lookup: CDR1 KGHSH, CDR2 LQKENI. This CDR3 comprises 15 residues. The CDR3 loop reads CASSPLQGKGGELFF. In DNA form, the CDR3 reads TGTGCCAGCTCACCACTTCAGGGAAAGGGCGGGGAGCTGTTTTTT.

J is TRBJ2-5 and V is TRBV11-2; D is perhaps TRBD1 (6 bases). The CDR3 has 14 residues. CDR1 is SGHAT, CDR2 FQNNGV, per germline. V shed 5 bases and J shed 5 bases, with 15 bases lying between them. The DNA of the CDR3 is TGTGCCAGCAGCACCCGGCAGGGGCGGGAGACCCAGTACTTC. This sequence encodes CASSTRQGRETQYF.

The chain is built from TRBV2 and TRBJ1-3; the match to TRBD1 covers 8 bases. Germline V gives CDR1 SNHLY, CDR2 FYNNEI. This CDR3 region has 14 residues. Unmatched junction bases numbered 4, after V lost 7 bases and J lost 2 bases. This CDR3 reads CASNRQGTGNTIYF. CDR3 DNA sequence: TGTGCCAGCAACCGACAGGGGACTGGAAACACCATATATTTT.

The rearrangement links TRBV19 to TRBJ2-3, with 10 bases identical to TRBD2. The germline V gene encodes CDR1 LNHDA and CDR2 SQIVND (reference sequence). This CDR3 contains 14 residues. Trimming cost V 5 bases and J 9 bases; bases outside gene matches: 8. In DNA, the CDR3 is TGTGCCAGTAGTTCTCTGGAGCGGGGGGGAACGCAGTATTTT. Encoded protein: CASSSLERGGTQYF.

Here the CDR3 reads CASSYSLGGGTKAFF. CDR3 DNA: TGTGCCAGCAGTTACTCGTTAGGGGGGGGGACGAAAGCTTTCTTT. V gene TRBV6-5 combines with J gene TRBJ1-1, with D tentatively TRBD1 (6 bases). Per germline, CDR1 MNHEY and CDR2 SVGAGI. This CDR3 has 15 residues. V lost 0 bases and J lost 9, with 17 bases in between.

The chain is built from TRBV4-3 and TRBJ2-6; TRBD2 matches at 7 bases. V trimming: 0 bases; J trimming: 0 bases; junction bases outside the gene matches: 8. The germline V gene encodes CDR1 LGHNA and CDR2 YSLEER. CDR3 size: 19 residues. This CDR3 reads CASSQEFGRPLSGANVLTF. In DNA form, the CDR3 reads TGCGCCAGCAGCCAAGAGTTCGGGAGGCCCCTCTCTGGGGCCAACGTCCTGACTTTC.

The rearrangement uses TRBV20-1 and TRBJ1-1; D is unresolved. Per germline, CDR1 DFQATT and CDR2 SNEGSKA (reference sequence). V lost 4 bases, J lost 6 bases, and 9 bases lay in between. CDR3 length: 11 residues. The CDR3 DNA sequence: TGCAGTGCTATATTACAGCCTGAAGCTTTCTTT. It specifies CSAILQPEAFF.

The V gene is TRBV27, the J gene TRBJ2-7; 8 nucleotides agree with TRBD1. In germline, CDR1 is MNHEY, CDR2 SMNVEV (reference sequence). The CDR3 has 15 amino acids. The trim removed 5 bases at V and 5 bases at J, leaving 11 bases unmatched. The CDR3: CASSTLGQGIHEQYF. The CDR3 nucleotides read TGTGCCAGCAGTACGTTAGGACAGGGAATCCACGAGCAGTACTTC.

This chain links TRBV13 with TRBJ1-4; D unresolved. V gave up 0 bases and J gave up 8 bases, with 4 bases separating them. CDR3 length equals 12 residues. Germline CDR1 and CDR2: PRHDT and FYEKMQ (reference sequence). The CDR3 spells CASSLGPEKLFF. The CDR3 DNA is TGTGCCAGCAGCTTAGGTCCGGAAAAACTGTTTTTT.

The V gene is TRBV6-2 or TRBV6-3, the J gene TRBJ2-1; D ambiguous. Germline V gives CDR1 MNHEY, CDR2 SVGEGT. CDR3 length: 12 residues. Trimming shortened V by 6 bases and J by 14 bases, and 17 bases separated the two germline ends. The CDR3 sequence is CASSPPGFNKFF. The CDR3 nucleotides read TGTGCCAGCAGCCCACCCGGGTTTAATAAGTTCTTC.

This sequence joins TRBV27 and TRBJ2-7; D not resolved. The CDR3 covers 17 residues. Germline assignment: CDR1 MNHEY and CDR2 SMNVEV (reference sequence). V was cut by 8 bases and J by 7 bases, with 30 bases left in between. In DNA, the CDR3 is TGTGCCAGCCGGCCCATCTCAGACTCGGGTTCACGAATGGAGCAGTACTTC. This translates into CASRPISDSGSRMEQYF.

The V gene is TRBV6-5, the J gene TRBJ1-5, with D uncertain. Per germline, CDR1 MNHEY and CDR2 SVGAGI. Trimming removed 7 bases at V and 4 bases at J, with 11 bases between. The CDR3 is 13 amino acids. The CDR3 DNA reads as TGTGCCAGCACGGTCACCCCTAATCAGCCCCAGCATTTT. The encoded protein is CASTVTPNQPQHF.

The chain carries TRBV11-3 and TRBJ2-1; 7 bases map to TRBD1. The CDR3 is made up of 13 amino acids. V trimming: 5 bases; J trimming: 9 bases; junction bases outside the gene matches: 7. Germline V CDR1 and CDR2: SGHNT, YENEEA. The CDR3 DNA is TGTGCCAGCAGCCCAGGGGGAAATAGTGAGCAGTTCTTC. It yields the protein CASSPGGNSEQFF.